This T cell receptor (beta chain) is from a study of T-cell memory formation after mild COVID-19. Study findings and constraints: The pre-infection memory compartment contained some responding clones, suggesting cross-reactive memory joined. Second-wave clones with a day 37 peak had unconfirmed SARS-CoV-2 specificity. Contracting clones localized mainly to CM and EM when CD4+ and mainly to EMRA when CD8+.

The CDR3 has 13 amino acids. The germline gives CDR1 DFQATT, CDR2 SNEGSKA (reference sequence). 5'RACE primed at constant segments yielded TCR alpha and TCR beta cDNA libraries bearing sample barcodes and UMIs. One entry per CDR3 protein, called by TCRdb with MiXCR from the 5' RACE reads. Here the sample spans 45,000 to 50,000 distinct CDR3 sequences, approximately 7.6% being singletons. This clonotype was seen more than once but under ten times. Its matching antigen is unknown. Compared with germline, one end of the junction differs, possibly owing to a read error. The V call is TRBV20-1, the J call TRBJ2-3; 9 positions match TRBD2. Source material: PBMCs or a T cell subset sorted from them (not recorded which). The origin of this receptor is a man aged 18 to 30 who had mild COVID-19 (a few samples of this study predate the infection). Cell type and time point are not known. CDR3 amino acids: CSPSGARTDTQYF. Written as DNA, the CDR3 is TGCAGTCCTAGCGGGGCCCGAACAGATACGCAGTATTTT.